The next 4 T cell receptor beta chains were all read from a single sample in a study of blood T cell repertoires in COVID-19. TCRdb keeps only in-frame clones here, not all; method: immunoSEQ multiplex PCR. Found here are 200,000 to 250,000 clones, around 87% of them singletons; the top ten hold about 3.3%. The sequenced sample consisted of PBMCs or T cells enriched from blood (not recorded which). All receptors come from a woman aged 18-30 years in a cohort exposed to, infected with or recovered from COVID-19 (not recorded which).

V is TRBV6-5 and J is TRBJ1-5; D not certain. Germline loops: CDR1 MNHEY, CDR2 SVGAGI. Trimming left V 4 bases short and J 2 bases short, with 12 bases between. This CDR3 has 15 residues. The CDR3 DNA sequence: TGTGCCAGCAGTTGGGGTGGGAGAGGCAATCAGCCCCAGCATTTT. This encodes CASSWGGRGNQPQHF.

The gene calls are TRBV5-8 and TRBJ1-1, with D uncertain. Per germline, CDR1 SGHTS and CDR2 YDEGEE. V gave up 2 bases and J gave up 1 base, with 9 bases separating them. The CDR3 totals 14 residues. CDR3 loop: CASSFEGGNTEAFF. The CDR3 region has the DNA TGTGCCAGCAGCTTCGAGGGCGGGAACACTGAAGCTTTCTTT.

The gene calls are TRBV27 and TRBJ2-4, with D perhaps TRBD2 (7 bases). V gave up 6 bases and J gave up 7 bases, with 22 bases separating them. The CDR3 contains 16 residues. Germline CDR1 and CDR2: MNHEY and SMNVEV (reference sequence). The CDR3 reads CASSHSMGGRDNIQYF. CDR3 coding DNA: TGTGCCAGCAGCCACTCTATGGGGGGGCGAGATAACATTCAGTACTTC.

This clone has only one observation. The genes are TRBV6-5 and TRBJ1-1, with 9 positions matching TRBD1. Germline CDR1 reads MNHEY; CDR2 reads SVGAGI. V trimming: 2 bases; J trimming: 5 bases; junction bases outside the gene matches: 6. This CDR3 spans 15 amino acids. The CDR3 DNA sequence: TGTGCCAGCAGTTACCCGGACAGGGGAGGGACTGAAGCTTTCTTT. This gives the protein CASSYPDRGGTEAFF.